This note documents a single T cell receptor (beta chain) sequence. Original processing notes: For nucleated cells, counts were estimated from reference gene primer amplification. Measured with immunoSEQ multiplex PCR; TCRdb has only the in-frame clones, and not every one. Clone size and the V and J calls come from that table; the DNA yielded D and trimming. This sample has tens of thousands of clones, with 65% to 90% found just once. CDR1 is SGHTA, CDR2 FQGNSA, per germline. This CDR3 is built from 12 residues. V trimming: 6 bases; J trimming: 13 bases; junction bases outside the gene matches: 9. This entry comes from a study of blood T cell repertoires in COVID-19.

The J gene is TRBJ2-1, the V gene TRBV7-2; TRBD1 aligns across 7 bases. This receptor was taken from a man between 65 and 85 years old with acute or convalescent COVID-19. The specimen sequenced was peripheral blood. CDR3 DNA: TGTGCCAGCAGACCACAGGGACAGCTTCAGTTCTTC. Translation: CASRPQGQLQFF.